A selection of T cell receptor beta chains follows, all from one sample in a study of cytomegalovirus exposure and HLA in healthy donors. Assay: immunoSEQ multiplex PCR; the TCRdb copy retains only in-frame clones and omits some. The table has some 180,000 clones, roughly 10% seen once. The material sequenced was PBMCs. The receptors stem from a woman in her twenties or thirties in good health and CMV-seropositive. CDR3s include the opening cysteine and the closing phenylalanine or tryptophan. Each record gives: J gene, V gene, clone size, D gene, CDR3 protein, CDR3 DNA. The D gene is left open where the match is weak. Size is omitted from some rows. Given values are once, few, many or a class for expanded clones.

TRBJ1-5	TRBV7-6	few	.	CASSLGGAHQPQHF	TGTGCCAGCAGCTTAGGAGGAGCTCATCAGCCCCAGCATTTT
TRBJ2-5	TRBV25-1	.	.	CASWASGTPQETQYF	TGTGCCAGCTGGGCCTCCGGGACACCGCAAGAGACCCAGTACTTC
TRBJ2-5	TRBV4-1	.	.	CASSQPRGETQYF	TGCGCCAGCAGCCAGCCTAGGGGAGAGACCCAGTACTTC
TRBJ2-4	TRBV18	few	.	CASSEPTKNIQYF	TGTGCCAGCTCAGAACCGACAAAAAACATTCAGTACTTC
TRBJ1-1	TRBV18	.	.	CASSPVTGEAFF	TGTGCCAGCTCACCAGTCACAGGGGAAGCTTTCTTT
TRBJ2-7	TRBV11-2	.	.	CASSLQGREYF	TGTGCCAGCAGCTTACAGGGGAGGGAGTACTTC
TRBJ2-5	TRBV7-9	.	.	CASMGLEETQYF	TGTGCCAGCATGGGACTCGAAGAGACCCAGTACTTC
TRBJ1-1	TRBV18	.	.	CASSPSRQGNSEAFF	TGTGCCAGCTCACCAAGTAGGCAGGGGAATTCTGAAGCTTTCTTT
TRBJ2-1	TRBV19	.	TRBD2	CASMGTSGPLSYNEQFF	TGTGCCAGTATGGGGACTAGCGGGCCCCTTTCCTACAATGAGCAGTTCTTC
TRBJ2-2	TRBV6-5	few	TRBD1	CASRTGGPGELFF	TGTGCCAGCCGGACAGGGGGGCCCGGGGAGCTGTTTTTT
TRBJ1-1	TRBV5-1	.	.	CAGSLGSGVMGETEAFF	TGCGCCGGCAGCTTGGGGTCGGGGGTAATGGGCGAGACTGAAGCTTTCTTT
TRBJ2-5	TRBV7-8	.	TRBD2	CASSDLPSGTYQETQYF	TGTGCCAGCAGCGACCTGCCTAGCGGGACGTATCAAGAGACCCAGTACTTC
TRBJ2-3	TRBV6-6	few	.	CASSYQGGYEEQYF	TGTGCCAGCAGTTATCAAGGCGGATACGAGGAGCAGTATTTT
TRBJ1-3	TRBV5-1	few	.	CASSLDRAGNTIYF	TGCGCCAGCAGCTTGGACAGGGCTGGAAACACCATATATTTT
TRBJ1-1	TRBV5-1	few	.	CASSLRDKRTEAFF	TGCGCCAGCAGCTTGAGGGACAAGCGGACTGAAGCTTTCTTT
TRBJ2-3	TRBV5-1	few	.	CASSDIPADTQYF	TGCGCCAGCAGCGACATCCCGGCGGATACGCAGTATTTT
TRBJ2-3	TRBV13	few	.	CASSPGLGGDTQYF	TGTGCCAGCAGCCCTGGTTTGGGCGGGGATACGCAGTATTTT
TRBJ2-3	TRBV5-1	.	.	CASSLISPDTQYF	TGCGCCAGCAGCTTAATTTCTCCAGATACGCAGTATTTT
TRBJ2-5	TRBV5-1	.	TRBD1	CASGSGGETQYF	TGCGCCAGCGGGTCAGGGGGAGAGACCCAGTACTTC
TRBJ2-1	TRBV7-2	few	TRBD2	CASTPGLAGINEQFF	TGTGCCAGCACCCCTGGACTAGCGGGAATCAATGAGCAGTTCTTC
TRBJ2-7	TRBV2	.	.	CASSENGMNSYEQYF	TGTGCCAGCAGTGAAAATGGCATGAACTCCTACGAGCAGTACTTC
TRBJ1-5	TRBV6-1	few	.	CASSGQGQLLNQPQHF	TGTGCCAGCAGTGGACAAGGACAGCTTTTAAATCAGCCCCAGCATTTT
TRBJ1-2	TRBV5-4	.	TRBD1	CASSDLGQPKNYGYTF	TGTGCCAGCAGCGACTTGGGACAGCCGAAAAACTATGGCTACACCTTC